These 21 T cell receptor beta chains came from one sample sequenced in a study of blood T cells in healthy people across ages. The authors ran a second PCR of roughly 7 to 11 cycles using a sample-barcoded 5' primer and a J-beta primer mix. Using its own MiXCR run on the 5' RACE reads, TCRdb lists one record per CDR3 protein. The sample shows a few hundred thousand distinct CDR3 sequences, around a quarter of them seen only once. These sequences were also reported in another study, on T cells of mothers and their children.

Sequencing input: blood. All receptors come from a boy between 2 and 10 years old in good health.

The chain employs TRBV9 and TRBJ1-3, with 9 bases matching TRBD1. The CDR3 runs 14 residues. Losses at the gene ends were 4 bases for V and 4 bases for J; bases not matched to a gene: 3. Germline V CDR1 and CDR2: SGDLS, YYNGEE. CDR3 sequence reads: CASSWDRVGNTIYF. Here the CDR3 DNA reads TGTGCCAGCAGCTGGGACAGGGTAGGAAACACCATATATTTT.

The rearrangement uses TRBV27 and TRBJ2-5, with a possible D match to TRBD1 (5 bases). The CDR3 has 15 residues. The germline V and J ends were trimmed by 4 bases and 5 bases, with 17 bases remaining between them. Germline CDR1 MNHEY, CDR2 SMNVEV (reference sequence). CDR3 sequence reads: CASSSWQGNAETQYF. The DNA for the CDR3 is TGTGCCAGCAGTTCGTGGCAGGGAAATGCGGAGACCCAGTACTTC.

For the CDR3, the DNA is TGCAGCGTTGTCAGGGACACAGATACGCAGTATTTT. Translated: CSVVRDTDTQYF. The V call is TRBV29-1, the J call TRBJ2-3, with D possibly matching TRBD1 (5 bases). Between the trimmed V and J ends, which lost 4 bases and 2 bases, there was a span of 7 bases. The germline CDR1 and CDR2 sequences are SQVTM and ANQGSEA. The CDR3 has 12 amino acids.

The chain is built from TRBV5-4 and TRBJ1-4; 7 bases are shared with TRBD1. The CDR3 is 15 residues long. The ends lost 4 bases at V and 8 bases at J; junction bases unmatched: 11. Germline V gene lookup returns CDR1 SGHNT and CDR2 YYREEE (reference sequence). The CDR3 DNA reads as TGTGCCAGCAGCGGGGGTGGAGACAGGGTAGAAAAACTGTTTTTT. Translated, it gives CASSGGGDRVEKLFF.

The chain joins TRBV3-1 to TRBJ2-1; D might be TRBD1 (6 bases). With the DNA end fitting TRBJ2-7 better, the J assignment may be wrong. The CDR3 runs to 14 residues. Germline CDR1 and CDR2: LGHDT and YNNKEL (reference sequence). As DNA, the CDR3 is TGTGCCAGCAGCCCAGGGGAGCTTATGTACGAGCAGTACTTC. Amino acid sequence: CASSPGELMYEQYF.

This clonotype was seen a few times. The genes are TRBV20-1 and TRBJ2-5; D possibly uses TRBD1 or TRBD2 (7 bases each). The CDR3 extends over 14 amino acids. The germline V gene has CDR1 DFQATT and CDR2 SNEGSKA (reference sequence). Trimming removed 7 bases at V and 4 bases at J, with 19 bases between. The DNA for the CDR3 is TGCAGTGTTTCCTCAGGGGGGAGGGGAGAGACCCAGTACTTC. Amino acids: CSVSSGGRGETQYF.

The genes are TRBV5-6 and TRBJ2-3; 7 bases are a match to TRBD2. Germline loops: CDR1 SGHDT, CDR2 YYEEEE. The junction had 13 bases not matched to a gene; V was cut back by 1 base and J by 2 bases. This CDR3 is built from 18 residues. CDR3 nucleotide sequence: TGTGCCAGCAGCTTGATAATAACTGCTAGCGGAAACACAGATACGCAGTATTTT. As protein: CASSLIITASGNTDTQYF.

About this clonotype: The junction departs from germline at one end; a sequencing error may be responsible. The rearrangement links TRBV5-1 to TRBJ2-4; 10 nucleotides align to TRBD1. The germline gives CDR1 SGHRS, CDR2 YFSETQ. CDR3 length equals 14 residues. For the CDR3, the DNA is TGCGCCAGCAGCGCGGGACAGGGGACCAACACTCAGTACTTC. Its translation: CASSAGQGTNTQYF. Full variable domain (missing parts from reference TRBV5-1 and TRBJ2-4): KAGVTQTPRYLIKTRGQQVTLSCSPISGHRSVSWYQQTPGQGLQFLFEYFSETQRNKGNFPGRFSGRQFSNSRSEMNVSTLELGDSALYLCASSAGQGTNTQYFGAGTRLSVL.

The genes are TRBV7-2 and TRBJ1-1, with TRBD1 matching over 7 bases. The CDR3 runs 14 residues. Trimming removed 2 bases from V and 7 bases from J; junction bases left unmatched: 7. CDR1 is SGHTA and CDR2 is FQGNSA in the germline V gene. The CDR3 DNA is TGTGCCAGCAGCTTACCCCGGGACAGCGGTGAAGCTTTCTTT. Translation: CASSLPRDSGEAFF.

This clonotype was counted only a few times. The V and J genes are TRBV12-3 or TRBV12-4 and TRBJ2-1; D gene ambiguous. V lost 3 bases and J lost 15, with 21 bases in between. The CDR3 is 14 amino acids. CDR3: CASSFLRTEDAWFF. DNA of the CDR3: TGTGCCAGCAGTTTTCTGCGGACCGAAGATGCCTGGTTCTTC.

The chain is built from TRBV28 and TRBJ1-6; 7 nucleotides line up with TRBD1. V lost 6 bases and J lost 3; bases outside the gene matches: 5. This CDR3 has 15 amino acids. Germline V lookup: CDR1 MDHEN, CDR2 SYDVKM. The CDR3 protein is CASSRDRDYNSPLHF. The CDR3 nucleotides read TGTGCCAGCAGCCGTGACAGGGACTATAATTCACCCCTCCACTTT.

J is TRBJ2-7 and V is TRBV5-1; 7 bases agree with TRBD2. This CDR3 has 13 amino acids. Per germline, CDR1 SGHRS and CDR2 YFSETQ. V was clipped by 4 bases and J by 6 bases; unmatched bases: 7. The CDR3 sequence: CASSRSGEGEQYF. CDR3 in DNA: TGCGCCAGCAGCCGGAGCGGGGAAGGCGAGCAGTACTTC.

The chain combines TRBV7-2 with TRBJ1-1; possibly TRBD1 for D (6 bases). This CDR3 is 16 amino acids long. With 1 base removed from V and 1 base from J, the gap between germline ends came to 13 bases. CDR1 and CDR2 from the germline V gene are SGHTA and FQGNSA. The CDR3 loop reads CASSLGDWGQNTEAFF. In DNA, the CDR3 is TGTGCCAGCAGCTTAGGCGACTGGGGACAGAACACTGAAGCTTTCTTT.

The chain joins TRBV4-3 to TRBJ2-7; 7 bases line up with TRBD2. This CDR3 has 13 amino acids. With 1 base clipped from V and 7 bases from J, the junction kept 4 bases outside the gene matches. Germline-derived CDR1 and CDR2 are LGHNA and YSLEER. The CDR3 reads CASSQGLAREQYF. CDR3 nucleotide sequence: TGCGCCAGCAGCCAAGGACTAGCCAGGGAGCAGTACTTC.

This clonotype was detected only a few times. The rearrangement uses TRBV27 and TRBJ1-4, with D possibly matching TRBD1 (5 bases). The germline gives CDR1 MNHEY, CDR2 SMNVEV (reference sequence). V was trimmed by 3 bases and J by 6 bases, leaving 11 bases between them. There are 14 residues in the CDR3. The CDR3 sequence is CASSFWGGDEKLFF. The CDR3 coding sequence is TGTGCCAGCAGTTTTTGGGGAGGGGATGAAAAACTGTTTTTT.

This clonotype was counted a few times. The V and J genes are TRBV27 and TRBJ2-5, with D perhaps given as TRBD1 or TRBD2 (5 bases each). The J call is doubtful: the DNA matches TRBJ2-7 better. This CDR3 contains 15 residues. CDR1 MNHEY and CDR2 SMNVEV come from the germline V gene (reference sequence). The CDR3 is CASSLSGTGTYEQYF. The CDR3 DNA follows: TGTGCCAGCAGTTTATCTGGGACGGGCACCTACGAGCAGTACTTC.

With respect to this clonotype: Germline is not matched at one junction end, which may reflect a read error. The V gene is TRBV6-2 or TRBV6-3, the J gene TRBJ2-1; D possibly uses TRBD1 or TRBD2 (7 bases each). The CDR3 is made up of 15 amino acids. Germline V gene sequence: CDR1 MNHEY, CDR2 SVGEGT. The CDR3 is CASSRGGGPYNQQFF. As DNA, the CDR3 is TGTGCCAGCTCGCGGGGAGGGGGCCCCTACAATCAGCAGTTCTTC.

This clonotype showed up many times. The V and J genes are TRBV7-8 and TRBJ2-5; D gene ambiguous. Trimming cost V 1 base and J 4 bases, with 7 bases left between them. The CDR3 runs to 13 residues. Germline values: CDR1 SGHVS, CDR2 FQNEAQ. CDR3 amino acids: CASSLGMGETQYF. DNA for the CDR3: TGTGCCAGCAGCTTAGGCATGGGAGAGACCCAGTACTTC.

This clonotype has only one observation. The V call is TRBV12-3 or TRBV12-4, the J call TRBJ2-7, with 11 bases matching TRBD1. The V and J ends lost 4 bases and 4 bases, in that order; junction bases with no gene match: 3. The length of the CDR3 is 14 residues. CDR3 sequence reads: CASSWTGGGYEQYF. In nucleotides, the CDR3 is TGTGCCAGCAGTTGGACAGGGGGCGGGTACGAGCAGTACTTC.

The chain combines TRBV4-1 with TRBJ1-1, with TRBD1 as a possible D gene (5 bases). Germline V gene data show CDR1 as MGHRA and CDR2 as YSYEKL. The CDR3 covers 14 residues. V dropped 1 base and J dropped 6 bases, with 12 bases sitting between them. CDR3 residues: CASSQVGWGSEAFF. In DNA form, the CDR3 reads TGCGCCAGCAGCCAAGTTGGATGGGGCTCTGAAGCTTTCTTT.

CDR3 DNA sequence: TGCGCCAGCAGCCGGAATGAGGCCTATAATTCACCCCTCCACTTT. It codes for CASSRNEAYNSPLHF. The rearrangement uses TRBV4-1 and TRBJ1-6; D is unclear. Germline CDR1 and CDR2: MGHRA and YSYEKL. CDR3 length: 15 residues. Trimming took off 4 bases at V and 2 bases at J, with 9 bases between the two ends.